This TCR beta chain was documented in a study of blood T cell repertoires in COVID-19. Study in general: Samples came from the United States, Italy and Spain, spanning acute and convalescent COVID-19. PBMCs, B-cell-depleted T cells, or T cells were the source of the cDNA or gDNA that made up the material.

Per the germline V gene, CDR1 is LGHDT and CDR2 is YNNKEL (reference sequence). Trimming shortened V by 1 base and J by 14 bases, and 21 bases separated the two germline ends. This CDR3 contains 15 residues. Original data processing: How many nucleated cells were present was estimated from reference gene primer amplification. TCRdb keeps only in-frame clones here, not all; method: immunoSEQ multiplex PCR. V, J and clone size derive from that table, while D and trimming were established from the DNA sequence. The table shows about 140,000 clones, with 76% occurring only once. The clonotype comes from a woman older than 75 with active or convalescent COVID-19. The chain combines TRBV3-1 (or the pseudogene TRBV3-2) with TRBJ2-1; tentative D call: TRBD2 (5 bases). Sequencing was done on a sample of peripheral blood. CDR3 sequence (DNA): TGTGCCAGCAGCCAAGTCGCTGGACTTAAGAATTTGGAGTTCTTC. It translates to CASSQVAGLKNLEFF.